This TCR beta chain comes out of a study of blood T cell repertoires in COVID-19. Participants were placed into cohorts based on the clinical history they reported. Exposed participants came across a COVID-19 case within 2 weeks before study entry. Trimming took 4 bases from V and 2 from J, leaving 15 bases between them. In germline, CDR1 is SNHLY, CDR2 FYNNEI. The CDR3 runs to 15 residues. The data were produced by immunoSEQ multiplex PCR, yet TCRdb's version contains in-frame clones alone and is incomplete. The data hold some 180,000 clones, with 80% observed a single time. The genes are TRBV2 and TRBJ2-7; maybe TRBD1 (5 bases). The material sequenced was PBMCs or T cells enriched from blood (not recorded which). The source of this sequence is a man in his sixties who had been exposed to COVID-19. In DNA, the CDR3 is TGTGCCAGCAGTGTCGGGCAGGGCCCGACCTACGAGCAGTACTTC. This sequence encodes CASSVGQGPTYEQYF. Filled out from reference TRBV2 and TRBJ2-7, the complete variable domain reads EPEVTQTPSHQVTQMGQEVILRCVPISNHLYFYWYRQILGQKVEFLVSFYNNEISEKSEIFDDQFSVERPDGSNFTLKIRSTKLEDSAMYFCASSVGQGPTYEQYFGPGTRLTVT.